This passage covers 32 T cell receptor beta chains from one sample sequenced in a study of shared clonotypes between healthy human individuals. Clones were sequenced by immunoSEQ multiplex PCR, and TCRdb holds only the in-frame ones, with some missing. The sample carries about 1.5 million clones, roughly 97% recorded once. The material sequenced was naive CD4+ T cells sorted from blood. This sample's subset: CD45RA+ positively selected. All receptors derive from a man aged 25-45 years in good health.

This chain joins TRBV6-6 and TRBJ2-5; no definite D call. The CDR3 has 14 amino acids. Trimming took 2 bases from V and 3 from J, leaving 10 bases between them. From germline, CDR1 is MNHNY and CDR2 SVGAGI (reference sequence). For the CDR3, the DNA is TGTGCCAGCAGTTACCCTCGGGCCGAAGAGACCCAGTACTTC. Residues: CASSYPRAEETQYF.

CDR3 loop: CASRVVRGDTQYF. The CDR3 DNA reads TGTGCCAGCAGAGTCGTTCGGGGAGATACGCAGTATTTT. The genes are TRBV27 and TRBJ2-3; a possible D gene is TRBD2 (5 bases). The CDR3 covers 13 residues. Germline values: CDR1 MNHEY, CDR2 SMNVEV (reference sequence). V was cut by 6 bases and J by 5 bases, with 12 bases left in between.

CDR3 DNA sequence: TGTGCCAGCAGCTCACCGGACAGAATAGCCAAAAACATTCAGTACTTC. Translated, it gives CASSSPDRIAKNIQYF. The chain couples TRBV11-2 to TRBJ2-4; D possibly corresponds to TRBD1 (6 bases). The CDR3 is 16 amino acids. Germline V gene lookup returns CDR1 SGHAT and CDR2 FQNNGV. V was shortened by 4 bases and J by 0 bases, with 13 bases between the two germline ends.

This sequence joins TRBV7-2 and TRBJ2-3; TRBD2 matches at 10 bases. V was pared by 4 bases and J by 7 bases, with 11 bases of the junction left unmatched. CDR1 SGHTA and CDR2 FQGNSA come from the germline V gene. This CDR3 spans 16 amino acids. CDR3 DNA sequence: TGTGCCAGCAGCTCACTAGCGGGGACCCGAGGGCATACGCAGTATTTT. This translates into CASSSLAGTRGHTQYF.

V is TRBV5-4 and J is TRBJ2-1; D is possibly TRBD1 or TRBD2 (7 bases each). The germline V gene has CDR1 SGHNT and CDR2 YYREEE (reference sequence). V was cut by 6 bases and J by 8 bases, with 24 bases left in between. This CDR3 contains 16 residues. CDR3 loop: CASTSQGGGSFDEQFF. CDR3 sequence (DNA): TGTGCCAGCACGTCCCAGGGGGGCGGGAGCTTTGATGAGCAGTTCTTC.

The chain has TRBV6-5 and TRBJ1-2, with D possibly TRBD1 on 6 matching bases. The CDR3 is 15 residues long. V shed 2 bases and J shed 6 bases, with 16 bases lying between them. Germline V lookup: CDR1 MNHEY, CDR2 SVGAGI. The CDR3 protein is CASSYTGTILDGYTF. CDR3 nucleotide sequence: TGTGCCAGCAGTTACACAGGGACGATTCTCGATGGCTACACCTTC.

The chain recombines TRBV18 with TRBJ2-7; D is perhaps TRBD2 (6 bases). Germline V gene lookup returns CDR1 KGHSH and CDR2 LQKENI. The ends were cut back, 6 bases at V and 2 bases at J, with 17 bases in the middle. The CDR3 covers 15 residues. Here the CDR3 reads CASSPLRGLAYEQYF. CDR3 DNA: TGTGCCAGCTCCCCTTTGCGGGGCCTGGCCTACGAGCAGTACTTC.

This clone has only one observation. The chain employs TRBV19 and TRBJ2-2; TRBD1 aligns across 9 bases. Trimming cost V 7 bases and J 6 bases; bases outside gene matches: 15. From germline, CDR1 is LNHDA and CDR2 SQIVND (reference sequence). The CDR3 spans 17 residues. The CDR3 spells CASTNMGHGTGPGELFF. The DNA of the CDR3 is TGTGCCAGTACCAATATGGGCCACGGGACAGGGCCCGGGGAGCTGTTTTTT.

This chain connects TRBV5-1 to TRBJ2-1; 9 bases agree with TRBD1. Unmatched junction bases numbered 2, after V lost 4 bases and J lost 0 bases. Germline CDR1 SGHRS, CDR2 YFSETQ. The CDR3 sequence is 15 residues long. In DNA, the CDR3 is TGCGCCAGCAGCCAGACAGGGGGCTCCTACAATGAGCAGTTCTTC. This gives the protein CASSQTGGSYNEQFF.

The chain links TRBV28 to TRBJ2-3; D not resolved. Trimming left V 7 bases short and J 5 bases short, with 10 bases between. The length of the CDR3 is 12 residues. Germline CDR1 reads MDHEN; CDR2 reads SYDVKM. This chain's CDR3 is CASTLSLDTQYF. The CDR3 DNA is TGTGCCAGCACCCTATCCCTAGATACGCAGTATTTT.

The chain combines TRBV7-3 with TRBJ2-2, with 7 bases lining up with TRBD1. With V trimmed by 7 bases and J by 6 bases, 8 bases remained unmatched. Germline CDR1 SGHTA, CDR2 FQGTGA. The length of the CDR3 is 14 residues. The CDR3 sequence: CASNQMTGPGELFF. CDR3 DNA sequence: TGTGCCAGCAACCAGATGACAGGGCCCGGGGAGCTGTTTTTT.

This chain links TRBV28 with TRBJ1-2; D may be TRBD1 (6 bases). CDR3 size: 13 residues. V was clipped by 4 bases and J by 7 bases, with 13 bases between them. Germline V gene sequence: CDR1 MDHEN, CDR2 SYDVKM. The CDR3 loop is CASSSNREGGYTF. The CDR3, as DNA: TGTGCCAGCAGTTCGAACAGGGAAGGTGGCTACACCTTC.

This clone was seen only once. The chain combines TRBV9 with TRBJ2-5; no definite D call. The CDR3 is 13 amino acids. The V and J ends lost 1 base and 2 bases respectively, with 6 bases between them. Per the germline V gene, CDR1 is SGDLS and CDR2 is YYNGEE. CDR3 coding DNA: TGTGCCAGCAGCGTAAGGATGCAAGAGACCCAGTACTTC. This codes for CASSVRMQETQYF.

The chain employs TRBV30 and TRBJ2-5; TRBD2 aligns across 7 bases. CDR1 is GTSNPN and CDR2 is SVGIG in the germline V gene (reference sequence). V shed 4 bases and J 9 bases; nucleotides not matched to a gene: 11. This CDR3 region has 13 residues. DNA for the CDR3: TGTGCCTGGAAGGAGGGCGGGAGAGAACCCCAGTACTTC. The encoded protein is CAWKEGGREPQYF.

The J gene is TRBJ1-4, the V gene TRBV6-6; unclear D gene. CDR3 length: 15 amino acids. Germline assignment: CDR1 MNHNY and CDR2 SVGAGI (reference sequence). The V end lost 7 bases, the J end lost 7 bases, and 19 bases lay between the germline ends. CDR3 bases: TGTGCCAGCACTCACCAAGGCGGACTGTCTGAAAAACTGTTTTTT. This sequence encodes CASTHQGGLSEKLFF.

This chain uses TRBV30 with TRBJ1-2; 8 bases align to TRBD1. V was clipped by 5 bases and J by 5 bases; unmatched bases: 1. CDR1 GTSNPN and CDR2 SVGIG come from the germline V gene (reference sequence). This CDR3 has 11 residues. The CDR3 reads CAWRQGYGYTF. CDR3 in DNA: TGTGCCTGGCGACAGGGGTATGGCTACACCTTC.

The rearrangement joins TRBV5-1 to TRBJ2-7; D gene ambiguous. The V gene's germline CDR1 is SGHRS and CDR2 YFSETQ. The CDR3 contains 14 residues. The V end lost 0 bases, the J end lost 3 bases, and 10 bases lay between the germline ends. This CDR3 is CASSLDRAIYEQYF. CDR3 nucleotides: TGCGCCAGCAGCTTGGACCGCGCAATCTACGAGCAGTACTTC.

This chain connects TRBV29-1 to TRBJ2-5, with TRBD1 matching over 7 bases. The CDR3 spans 13 residues. Germline V gives CDR1 SQVTM, CDR2 ANQGSEA. Trimming took 7 bases from V and 4 from J; bases not matched to a gene: 9. CDR3 sequence: CSEARGFGETQYF. The CDR3 nucleotides are TGCAGCGAGGCCAGGGGGTTCGGAGAGACCCAGTACTTC.

Here the CDR3 reads CASSVLVTGNTIYF. The CDR3 DNA is TGTGCCAGCAGCGTACTGGTTACTGGAAACACCATATATTTT. This sequence joins TRBV9 and TRBJ1-3; no definite D call. Trimming took 1 base from V and 2 from J, leaving 7 bases between them. Germline V gives CDR1 SGDLS, CDR2 YYNGEE. This CDR3 comprises 14 residues.

The genes are TRBV7-8 and TRBJ2-7; 8 bases line up with TRBD1. V shed 8 bases and J 6 bases; nucleotides not matched to a gene: 12. Per germline, CDR1 SGHVS and CDR2 FQNEAQ. The CDR3 contains 14 residues. CDR3 nucleotide sequence: TGTGCCAGCGTATATCAGGGGGCGCGCGGCGAGCAGTACTTC. This sequence encodes CASVYQGARGEQYF.

J is TRBJ1-5 and V is TRBV28; TRBD1 matches 9 bases. There are 16 residues in the CDR3. The trim removed 3 bases at V and 5 bases at J, leaving 8 bases unmatched. Germline V CDR1 and CDR2: MDHEN, SYDVKM. The CDR3 protein is CASSFRDRAIHQPQHF. The CDR3 DNA reads TGTGCCAGCAGTTTTCGGGACAGGGCTATCCATCAGCCCCAGCATTTT.

This chain joins TRBV7-2 and TRBJ2-1, with 8 bases aligning to TRBD1. Germline V gives CDR1 SGHTA, CDR2 FQGNSA. J lost 2 bases, V lost 1 base, and 4 bases had no gene match. This CDR3 contains 16 residues. Written as DNA, the CDR3 is TGTGCCAGCAGCTTAGTAGGGACAGGACCCTACAATGAGCAGTTCTTC. It specifies CASSLVGTGPYNEQFF. The variable domain in full, with the rest retrieved from reference TRBV7-2 and TRBJ2-1, is GAGVSQSPSNKVTEKGKDVELRCDPISGHTALYWYRQSLGQGLEFLIYFQGNSAPDKSGLPSDRFSAERTGGSVSTLTIQRTQQEDSAVYLCASSLVGTGPYNEQFFGPGTRLTVL.

This chain links TRBV6-5 with TRBJ2-5; 8 bases fit TRBD1. V lost 4 bases, J lost 3 bases, and 7 bases stayed unmatched. Germline loops: CDR1 MNHEY, CDR2 SVGAGI. This CDR3 spans 15 amino acids. The CDR3 region is CASSSQGAAKETQYF. In DNA, the CDR3 is TGTGCCAGCAGTTCGCAGGGGGCCGCGAAAGAGACCCAGTACTTC.

CDR3 sequence: CAWSRLATQYF. As DNA, the CDR3 is TGTGCCTGGAGTCGACTGGCTACGCAGTATTTT. The J gene is TRBJ2-3, the V gene TRBV30; D is undetermined. Germline V gives CDR1 GTSNPN, CDR2 SVGIG (reference sequence). The ends were cut back, 2 bases at V and 8 bases at J, with 8 bases in the middle. This CDR3 is 11 amino acids long.

This chain links TRBV5-4 with TRBJ2-7; 12 bases are shared with TRBD1. The CDR3 totals 15 residues. The J segment lost 4 bases and the V segment lost 4 bases, leaving 6 bases of the junction unmatched. Germline assignment: CDR1 SGHNT and CDR2 YYREEE (reference sequence). As DNA, the CDR3 is TGTGCCAGCAGCCCCCGGGACAGGGGGCTTTACGAGCAGTACTTC. This codes for CASSPRDRGLYEQYF.

The chain employs TRBV7-2 and TRBJ2-1; D ambiguous. Germline CDR1 is SGHTA and CDR2 is FQGNSA. CDR3 length: 12 amino acids. Trimming removed 1 base from V and 8 bases from J, with 6 bases in between. Here the CDR3 reads CASSLGLYEQFF. The DNA for the CDR3 is TGTGCCAGCAGCTTAGGTCTCTATGAGCAGTTCTTC.

V and J are TRBV19 and TRBJ2-1, with TRBD2 as a possible D gene (6 bases). Germline CDR1 and CDR2: LNHDA and SQIVND (reference sequence). CDR3 length: 12 residues. The germline V and J ends were trimmed by 6 bases and 7 bases, with 10 bases remaining between them. CDR3 region: CASRGTPNEQFF. The CDR3 nucleotides read TGTGCCAGTAGAGGGACTCCGAATGAGCAGTTCTTC.

The chain recombines TRBV7-2 with TRBJ1-1; a possible D gene is TRBD1 (5 bases). Per the germline V gene, CDR1 is SGHTA and CDR2 is FQGNSA. The CDR3 has 13 residues. Trimming stripped 5 bases from V and 7 bases from J, with 14 bases between. CDR3 DNA: TGTGCCAGCAGCCAGACAGCTGCGAGTGAAGCTTTCTTT. It translates to CASSQTAASEAFF. The full variable domain, in which reference TRBV7-2 and TRBJ1-1 provide the parts outside the CDR3, is GAGVSQSPSNKVTEKGKDVELRCDPISGHTALYWYRQSLGQGLEFLIYFQGNSAPDKSGLPSDRFSAERTGGSVSTLTIQRTQQEDSAVYLCASSQTAASEAFFGQGTRLTVV.

The CDR3 protein is CASSPLMGASTEAFF. Here the CDR3 DNA reads TGTGCCAGCTCACCACTAATGGGGGCGAGCACTGAAGCTTTCTTT. The chain combines TRBV18 with TRBJ1-1, with D tentatively TRBD1 (6 bases). The CDR3 covers 15 residues. The V end lost 1 base, the J end lost 4 bases, and 13 bases lay between the germline ends. Germline V gene data show CDR1 as KGHSH and CDR2 as LQKENI.

The chain recombines TRBV19 with TRBJ2-5; 7 positions match TRBD2. V lost 1 base, J lost 7 bases, and 3 bases stayed unmatched. The CDR3 loop spans 13 amino acids. Germline assignment: CDR1 LNHDA and CDR2 SQIVND (reference sequence). The CDR3 region has the DNA TGTGCCAGTAGTATAGGCCGGGAGGCGACCCAGTACTTC. It is translated as CASSIGREATQYF.

J is TRBJ2-1 and V is TRBV7-9; D is undetermined. Trimming took off 1 base at V and 6 bases at J, with 4 bases between the two ends. This CDR3 has 12 amino acids. CDR1 is SEHNR, CDR2 FQNEAQ, per germline (reference sequence). Written as DNA, the CDR3 is TGTGCCAGCAGCTTAGAGAGCAATGAGCAGTTCTTC. Residues: CASSLESNEQFF.

This chain links TRBV7-9 with TRBJ2-7; TRBD1 is a possible D gene (5 bases). Germline assignment: CDR1 SEHNR and CDR2 FQNEAQ (reference sequence). The CDR3 runs to 12 residues. Trimming shortened V by 3 bases and J by 7 bases, and 10 bases separated the two germline ends. The DNA for the CDR3 is TGTGCCAGCAGCTTCCACAGGCTAGAGCAGTACTTC. It is translated as CASSFHRLEQYF.